This T cell receptor beta chain was identified in a study of T cell repertoires in cytomegalovirus infection. Study-wide context: Indicated by public TCR beta signatures were CMV infection and matching HLA type.

TCRdb recomputed calls from the reads with MiXCR, one row per CDR3 protein. The sample records about 920,000 distinct CDR3 sequences, around 30% being singletons. This clonotype came up a few times. Its target is not known. The CDR3 has 11 amino acids. V shed 3 bases and J shed 8 bases, with 7 bases lying between them. The chain carries TRBV12-3 or TRBV12-4 and TRBJ1-1, with D unclear. The receptor comes from a human donor in good health (CMV status not recorded). Some clones in this sample may be carry-over from other donors' samples. This specimen was cultured CD8+ T cells from PBMCs, taken from culture after CMV antigen stimulation. The CDR3 DNA reads as TGTGCCAGCAGTTTCACCCGGGAAGCTTTCTTT. Protein sequence: CASSFTREAFF.